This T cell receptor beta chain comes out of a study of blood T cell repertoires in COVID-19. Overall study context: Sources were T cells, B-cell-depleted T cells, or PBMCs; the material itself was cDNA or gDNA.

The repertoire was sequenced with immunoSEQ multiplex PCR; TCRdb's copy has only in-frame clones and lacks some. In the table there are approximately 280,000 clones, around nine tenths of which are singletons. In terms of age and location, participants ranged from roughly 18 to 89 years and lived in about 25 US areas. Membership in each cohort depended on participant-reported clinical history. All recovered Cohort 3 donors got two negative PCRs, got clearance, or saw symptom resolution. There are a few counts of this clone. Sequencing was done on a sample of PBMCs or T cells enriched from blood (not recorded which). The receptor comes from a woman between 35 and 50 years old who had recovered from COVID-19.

The CDR3 nucleotides read TGTGCCAGCAGCTTCGGAGGGAGGGCAGATACGCAGTATTTT. This encodes CASSFGGRADTQYF. This chain uses TRBV7-2 with TRBJ2-3; 7 nucleotides match TRBD2. Germline CDR1 is SGHTA and CDR2 is FQGNSA. The J segment lost 4 bases and the V segment lost 3 bases, leaving 4 bases of the junction unmatched. The CDR3 covers 14 residues.